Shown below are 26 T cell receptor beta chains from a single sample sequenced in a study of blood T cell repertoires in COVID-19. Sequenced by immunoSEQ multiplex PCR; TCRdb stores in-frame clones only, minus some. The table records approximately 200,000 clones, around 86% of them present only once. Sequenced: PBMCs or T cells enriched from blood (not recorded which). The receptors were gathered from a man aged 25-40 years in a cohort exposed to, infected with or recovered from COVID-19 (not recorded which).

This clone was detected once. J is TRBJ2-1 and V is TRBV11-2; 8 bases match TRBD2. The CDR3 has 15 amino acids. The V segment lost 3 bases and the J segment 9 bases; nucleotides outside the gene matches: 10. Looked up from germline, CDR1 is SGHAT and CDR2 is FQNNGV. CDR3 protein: CASSFHGGRPGEQFF. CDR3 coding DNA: TGTGCCAGCAGCTTCCATGGCGGGAGGCCCGGTGAGCAGTTCTTC.

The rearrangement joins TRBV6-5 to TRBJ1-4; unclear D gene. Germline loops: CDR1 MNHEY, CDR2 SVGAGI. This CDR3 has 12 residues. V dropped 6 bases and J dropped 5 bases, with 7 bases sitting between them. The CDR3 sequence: CASSHGNEKLFF. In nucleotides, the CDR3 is TGTGCCAGCAGCCACGGGAATGAAAAACTGTTTTTT.

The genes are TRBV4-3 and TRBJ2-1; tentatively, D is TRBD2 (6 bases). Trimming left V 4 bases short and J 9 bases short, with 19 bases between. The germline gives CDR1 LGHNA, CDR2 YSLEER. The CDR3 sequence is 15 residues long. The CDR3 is CASSPAVLSGVEQFF. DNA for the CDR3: TGCGCCAGCAGCCCCGCGGTTCTCTCGGGAGTTGAGCAGTTCTTC.

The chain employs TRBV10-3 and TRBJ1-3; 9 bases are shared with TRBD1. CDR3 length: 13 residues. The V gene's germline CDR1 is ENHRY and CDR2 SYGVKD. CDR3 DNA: TGTGCAGCGGGACAGGGAGCTGGAAACACCATATATTTT. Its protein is CAAGQGAGNTIYF.

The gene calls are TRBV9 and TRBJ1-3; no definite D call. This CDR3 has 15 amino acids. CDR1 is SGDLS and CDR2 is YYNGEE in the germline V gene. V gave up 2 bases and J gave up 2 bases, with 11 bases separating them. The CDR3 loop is CASSVGVVAGNTIYF. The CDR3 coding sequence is TGTGCCAGCAGCGTGGGCGTTGTAGCTGGAAACACCATATATTTT. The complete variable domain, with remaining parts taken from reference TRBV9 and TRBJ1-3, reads DSGVTQTPKHLITATGQRVTLRCSPRSGDLSVYWYQQSLDQGLQFLIQYYNGEERAKGNILERFSAQQFPDLHSELNLSSLELGDSALYFCASSVGVVAGNTIYFGEGSWLTVV.

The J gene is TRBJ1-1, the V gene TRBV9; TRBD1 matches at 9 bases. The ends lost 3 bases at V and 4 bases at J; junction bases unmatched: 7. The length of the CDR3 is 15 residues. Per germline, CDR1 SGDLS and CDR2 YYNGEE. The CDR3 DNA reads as TGTGCCAGCAGCGCCAAACAGGGGGCTGGCACTGAAGCTTTCTTT. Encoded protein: CASSAKQGAGTEAFF.

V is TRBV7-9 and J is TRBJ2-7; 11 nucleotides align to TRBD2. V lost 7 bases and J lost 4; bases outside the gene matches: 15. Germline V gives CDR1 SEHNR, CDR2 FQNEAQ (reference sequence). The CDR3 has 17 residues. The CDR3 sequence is CASTDLGLADPSYEQYF. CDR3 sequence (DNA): TGTGCCAGCACCGATCTGGGACTAGCGGATCCTTCGTACGAGCAGTACTTC.

CDR3 amino acids: CASSLGASGQGYYEQYF. DNA for the CDR3: TGTGCCAGCAGCCTGGGAGCCTCGGGACAGGGATACTACGAGCAGTACTTC. V is TRBV5-5 and J is TRBJ2-7; 9 positions match TRBD1. The germline V gene has CDR1 SGHKS and CDR2 YYEKEE (reference sequence). The CDR3 sequence is 17 residues long. With 4 bases clipped from V and 3 bases from J, the junction kept 14 bases outside the gene matches.

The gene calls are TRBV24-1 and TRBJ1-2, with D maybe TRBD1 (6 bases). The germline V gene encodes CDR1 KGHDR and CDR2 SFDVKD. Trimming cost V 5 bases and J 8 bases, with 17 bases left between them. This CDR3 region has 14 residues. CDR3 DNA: TGTGCCACCAGTGCTGGGGACAAGGGATCCGGCTACACCTTC. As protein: CATSAGDKGSGYTF.

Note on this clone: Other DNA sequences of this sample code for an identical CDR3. The CDR3 region is CSARPQETQYF. The CDR3 DNA sequence: TGCAGTGCTAGACCACAAGAGACCCAGTACTTC. V and J are TRBV20-1 and TRBJ2-5; D is undetermined. The CDR3 consists of 11 residues. Deletions cut 2 bases from V and 2 bases from J, with 3 bases between. Germline values: CDR1 DFQATT, CDR2 SNEGSKA (reference sequence).

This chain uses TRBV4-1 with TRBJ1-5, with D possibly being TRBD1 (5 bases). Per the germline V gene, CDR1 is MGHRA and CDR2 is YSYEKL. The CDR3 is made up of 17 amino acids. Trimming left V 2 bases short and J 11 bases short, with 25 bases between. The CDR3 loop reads CASSQNPRTFEWGAQHF. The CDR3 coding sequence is TGCGCCAGCAGCCAAAATCCGAGGACATTTGAGTGGGGGGCCCAGCATTTT.

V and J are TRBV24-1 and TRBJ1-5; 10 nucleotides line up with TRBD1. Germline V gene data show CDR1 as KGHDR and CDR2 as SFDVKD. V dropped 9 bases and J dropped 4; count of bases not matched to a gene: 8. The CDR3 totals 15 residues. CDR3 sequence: CATSSRDRGNQPQHF. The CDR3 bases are TGTGCCACCTCGTCCCGGGACAGGGGTAATCAGCCCCAGCATTTT.

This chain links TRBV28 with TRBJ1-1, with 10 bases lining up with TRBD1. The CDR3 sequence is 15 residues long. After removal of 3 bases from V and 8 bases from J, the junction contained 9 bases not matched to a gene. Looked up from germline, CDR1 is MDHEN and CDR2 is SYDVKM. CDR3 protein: CASSFLRQGAREAFF. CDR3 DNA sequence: TGTGCCAGCAGTTTCTTAAGACAGGGGGCGCGGGAAGCTTTCTTT. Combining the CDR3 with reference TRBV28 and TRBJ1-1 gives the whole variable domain DVKVTQSSRYLVKRTGEKVFLECVQDMDHENMFWYRQDPGLGLRLIYFSYDVKMKEKGDIPEGYSVSREKKERFSLILESASTNQTSMYLCASSFLRQGAREAFFGQGTRLTVV.

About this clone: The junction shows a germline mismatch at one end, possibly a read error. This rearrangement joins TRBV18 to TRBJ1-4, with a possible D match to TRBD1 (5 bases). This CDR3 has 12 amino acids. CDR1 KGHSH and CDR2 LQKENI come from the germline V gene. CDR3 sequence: CASSPPGGSKVF. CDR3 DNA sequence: TGTGCCAGCTCACCACCGGGGGGATCTAAAGTTTTT.

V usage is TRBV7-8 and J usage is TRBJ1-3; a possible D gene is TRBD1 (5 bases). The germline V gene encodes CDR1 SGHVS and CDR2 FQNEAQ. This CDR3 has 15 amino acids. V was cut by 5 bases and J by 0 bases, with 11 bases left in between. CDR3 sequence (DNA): TGTGCCAGCAGCCTTGACAGTTTCTCTGGAAACACCATATATTTT. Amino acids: CASSLDSFSGNTIYF.

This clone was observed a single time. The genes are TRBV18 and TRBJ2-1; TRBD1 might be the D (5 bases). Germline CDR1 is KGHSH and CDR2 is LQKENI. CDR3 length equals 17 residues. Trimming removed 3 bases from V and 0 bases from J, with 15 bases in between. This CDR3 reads CASSPLRAPSSYNEQFF. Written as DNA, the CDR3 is TGTGCCAGCTCACCGCTCAGGGCCCCAAGCTCCTACAATGAGCAGTTCTTC.

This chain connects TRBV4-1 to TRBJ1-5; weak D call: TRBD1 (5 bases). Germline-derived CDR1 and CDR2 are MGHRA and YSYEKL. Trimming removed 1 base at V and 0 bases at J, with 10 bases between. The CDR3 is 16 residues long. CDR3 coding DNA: TGCGCCAGCAGCCAAGTACAGGAGTATAGCAATCAGCCCCAGCATTTT. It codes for CASSQVQEYSNQPQHF.

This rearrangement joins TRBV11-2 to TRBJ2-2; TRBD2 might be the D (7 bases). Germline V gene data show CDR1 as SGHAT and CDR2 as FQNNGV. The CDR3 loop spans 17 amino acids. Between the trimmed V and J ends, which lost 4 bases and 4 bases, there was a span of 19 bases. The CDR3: CASSCGWGRGCTGELFF. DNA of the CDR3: TGTGCCAGCAGCTGTGGATGGGGGAGGGGGTGCACCGGGGAGCTGTTTTTT.

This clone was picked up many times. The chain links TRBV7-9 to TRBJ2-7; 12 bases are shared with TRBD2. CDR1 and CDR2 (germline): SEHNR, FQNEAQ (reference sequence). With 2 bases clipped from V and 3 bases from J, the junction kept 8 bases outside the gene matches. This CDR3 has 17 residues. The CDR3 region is CASSLRLAGVPSYEQYF. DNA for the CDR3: TGTGCCAGCAGCTTACGACTAGCGGGAGTTCCGAGCTACGAGCAGTACTTC.

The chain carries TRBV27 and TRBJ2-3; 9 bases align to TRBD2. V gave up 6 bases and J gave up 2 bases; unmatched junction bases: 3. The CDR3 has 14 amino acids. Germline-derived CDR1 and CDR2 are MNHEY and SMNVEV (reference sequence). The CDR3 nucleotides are TGTGCCAGCAGGACTAGCGGATACACAGATACGCAGTATTTT. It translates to CASRTSGYTDTQYF.

The CDR3 here is CASSPAVSETQYF. The CDR3 DNA reads TGTGCCAGCTCACCCGCAGTCTCAGAGACCCAGTACTTC. This rearrangement joins TRBV18 to TRBJ2-5; D is uncertain. CDR1 KGHSH and CDR2 LQKENI come from the germline V gene. V gave up 3 bases and J gave up 4 bases, with 9 bases separating them. The CDR3 sequence is 13 residues long.

This CDR3 reads CASSTEREGLGETQYF. The DNA for the CDR3 is TGTGCCAGTAGTACGGAGCGGGAGGGCCTAGGGGAGACCCAGTACTTC. The chain couples TRBV19 to TRBJ2-5; 10 nucleotides align to TRBD2. CDR1 LNHDA and CDR2 SQIVND come from the germline V gene (reference sequence). The trim removed 4 bases at V and 5 bases at J, leaving 10 bases unmatched. The length of the CDR3 is 16 residues.

This CDR3 reads CASSLRQGLRYSNQPQHF. DNA for the CDR3: TGTGCCAGCAGTTTGCGGCAGGGGTTGAGGTATAGCAATCAGCCCCAGCATTTT. The chain joins TRBV28 to TRBJ1-5; weak D call: TRBD1 (6 bases). V lost 3 bases and J 0 bases, leaving 18 bases between the germline ends. This CDR3 contains 18 residues. The V gene's germline CDR1 is MDHEN and CDR2 SYDVKM.

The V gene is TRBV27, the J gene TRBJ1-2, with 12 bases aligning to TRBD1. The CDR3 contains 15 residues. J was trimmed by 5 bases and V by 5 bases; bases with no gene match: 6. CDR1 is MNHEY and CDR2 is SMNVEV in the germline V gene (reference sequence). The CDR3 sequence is CASSPGQGARYGYTF. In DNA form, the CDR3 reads TGTGCCAGCAGTCCGGGACAGGGGGCGCGGTATGGCTACACCTTC.

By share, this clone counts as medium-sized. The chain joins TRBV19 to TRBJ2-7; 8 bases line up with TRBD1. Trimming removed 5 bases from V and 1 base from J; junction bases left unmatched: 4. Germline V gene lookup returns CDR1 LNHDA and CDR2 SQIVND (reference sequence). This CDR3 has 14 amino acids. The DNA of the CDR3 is TGTGCCAGTAGTCCGGGACAGGTATCCTACGAGCAGTACTTC. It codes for CASSPGQVSYEQYF.

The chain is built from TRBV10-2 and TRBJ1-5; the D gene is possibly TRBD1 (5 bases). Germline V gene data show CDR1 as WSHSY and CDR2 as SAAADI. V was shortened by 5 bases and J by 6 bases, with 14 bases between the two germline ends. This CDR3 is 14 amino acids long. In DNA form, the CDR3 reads TGCGCCAGCAGTCGAACGGACGGGGGTCAGCCCCAGCATTTT. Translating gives CASSRTDGGQPQHF.